One and the same sample provided the 8 T cell receptor beta chains below, sequenced in a study of T cell clusters in autoimmune cytopenias. TRB rearrangements were amplified by touch-down multiplex PCR with mixed TRB-A/B primers. TCRdb reprocessed the multiplex PCR reads and keeps a single row for each CDR3 protein, giving no DNA. The table lists under 11,000 distinct CDR3 sequences. Roughly 40,000 genome equivalents of blood DNA were amplified for TRB. These sequences were also reported in another study, on T cell repertoires in aging, cancer and after chemotherapy.

The sequencing sample was made of peripheral blood. The receptors come from a human donor in good health.

By frequency, this clonotype is medium-sized. The chain combines TRBV18 with TRBJ1-2; TCRdb's assignment of TRBD1 cannot be checked, as there is no DNA. Germline V lookup: CDR1 KGHSH, CDR2 LQKENI. This CDR3 has 14 residues. This CDR3 reads CASSPSRDLGGYTF.

The chain joins TRBV4-2 to TRBJ2-2; TCRdb's assignment of TRBD1 cannot be checked, as there is no DNA. The CDR3 consists of 16 residues. CDR1 LGHNA and CDR2 YNFKEQ come from the germline V gene. CDR3 region: CASSQAGTGITGELFF.

The chain links TRBV27 to TRBJ1-2; TCRdb's D call, TRBD1, is unchecked because there is no DNA. This CDR3 spans 14 amino acids. From germline, CDR1 is MNHEY and CDR2 SMNVEV (reference sequence). The CDR3 sequence: CASSETGGNYGYTF.

V gene TRBV4-2 combines with J gene TRBJ1-2. The germline CDR1 and CDR2 sequences are LGHNA and YNFKEQ. The CDR3 is 14 amino acids. CDR3 protein: CASSQDIQAGGYTF.

V is TRBV5-1 and J is TRBJ2-3; the D call from TCRdb, TRBD2, cannot be confirmed without DNA. CDR3 size: 19 residues. The germline CDR1 and CDR2 sequences are SGHRS and YFSETQ. The CDR3 sequence: CASSLPGLALVSDTDTQYF. Filled out from reference TRBV5-1 and TRBJ2-3, the complete variable domain reads KAGVTQTPRYLIKTRGQQVTLSCSPISGHRSVSWYQQTPGQGLQFLFEYFSETQRNKGNFPGRFSGRQFSNSRSEMNVSTLELGDSALYLCASSLPGLALVSDTDTQYFGPGTRLTVL.

The rearrangement joins TRBV20-1 to TRBJ1-5; the TCRdb call, TRBD1, lacks DNA for checking. CDR1 is DFQATT and CDR2 is SNEGSKA in the germline V gene (reference sequence). The CDR3 totals 16 residues. The CDR3 spells CSARETSGVRVQPQHF.

V usage is TRBV15 and J usage is TRBJ1-2. Looked up from germline, CDR1 is LNHNV and CDR2 is YYDKDF (reference sequence). This CDR3 is built from 14 residues. The CDR3 sequence: CATSRDSTNYGYTF.

The genes are TRBV5-1 and TRBJ2-6; TCRdb gives TRBD1 as the D gene, but with no DNA this cannot be confirmed. CDR3 size: 17 residues. Germline V gives CDR1 SGHRS, CDR2 YFSETQ. Here the CDR3 reads CASSLVGAGTGANVLTF.